Listed here are 7 T cell receptor beta chains from one sample, sequenced in a study of blood T cell repertoires in COVID-19. Data came from immunoSEQ multiplex PCR; TCRdb stores just in-frame clones and leaves some out. Among about 150,000 clones, 81% were seen once, and the ten largest hold roughly 9%. The sequencing input was peripheral blood. The receptor set was obtained from a woman aged 60 to 75 with active or convalescent COVID-19.

A few counts support this clone. The chain carries TRBV6-5 and TRBJ1-2; a weak D match, TRBD1 (6 bases). Germline values: CDR1 MNHEY, CDR2 SVGAGI. This CDR3 comprises 12 residues. V lost 5 bases and J lost 3, with 7 bases in between. CDR3 in amino acids: CASSPGDYGYTF. The DNA of the CDR3 is TGTGCCAGCAGTCCAGGGGACTATGGCTACACCTTC.

This sequence joins TRBV19 and TRBJ2-6, with D possibly matching TRBD1 (6 bases). Germline lookup yields CDR1 LNHDA and CDR2 SQIVND (reference sequence). With 6 bases removed from V and 0 bases from J, the gap between germline ends came to 18 bases. The CDR3 contains 18 residues. In nucleotides, the CDR3 is TGTGCCAGTAGGACAACCGGACAGATCTTCTCTGGGGCCAACGTCCTGACTTTC. This translates into CASRTTGQIFSGANVLTF.

The V call is TRBV11-2, the J call TRBJ2-1; 7 bases are a match to TRBD1. Germline V gene data show CDR1 as SGHAT and CDR2 as FQNNGV. This CDR3 comprises 15 residues. The J segment lost 5 bases and the V segment lost 0 bases, leaving 4 bases of the junction unmatched. The CDR3 bases are TGTGCCAGCAGCTTAGATGGGACAGACGACAATGAGCAGTTCTTC. Translation gives CASSLDGTDDNEQFF.

This rearrangement joins TRBV19 to TRBJ2-1, with 12 nucleotides matching TRBD2. Germline CDR1 and CDR2: LNHDA and SQIVND (reference sequence). The CDR3 is 16 residues long. The J segment lost 4 bases and the V segment lost 6 bases, leaving 7 bases of the junction unmatched. The CDR3 DNA reads TGTGCCAGTAGAAGGGGGACTAGCGGGTTGTACAATGAGCAGTTCTTC. The encoded protein is CASRRGTSGLYNEQFF.

This chain joins TRBV28 and TRBJ1-4; 8 bases align to TRBD1. Germline lookup yields CDR1 MDHEN and CDR2 SYDVKM. This CDR3 has 17 amino acids. Germline trimming cut 3 bases from V and 4 bases from J; bases unmatched to any gene: 10. CDR3 bases: TGTGCCAGCAGTTTCCAGGACAGGGTGGGAGGTAATGAAAAACTGTTTTTT. Translation: CASSFQDRVGGNEKLFF.

This chain joins TRBV3-1 (or the pseudogene TRBV3-2) and TRBJ2-5, with D perhaps matching TRBD1 (6 bases). This CDR3 contains 16 residues. Germline loops: CDR1 LGHDT, CDR2 YNNKEL (reference sequence). With 4 bases removed from V and 9 bases from J, the gap between germline ends came to 24 bases. CDR3: CASSPTDSSRLVAQYF. CDR3 sequence (DNA): TGTGCCAGCAGCCCCACGGACAGCTCGCGGCTTGTGGCCCAGTACTTC.

The rearrangement uses TRBV19 and TRBJ2-1; 7 nucleotides line up with TRBD2. Germline loops: CDR1 LNHDA, CDR2 SQIVND (reference sequence). This CDR3 is 16 amino acids long. V lost 4 bases and J lost 7; bases outside the gene matches: 13. The CDR3 DNA reads TGTGCCAGTAGTACCACCGCTCTCGGGACTAAGAATGAGCAGTTCTTC. Protein product: CASSTTALGTKNEQFF.